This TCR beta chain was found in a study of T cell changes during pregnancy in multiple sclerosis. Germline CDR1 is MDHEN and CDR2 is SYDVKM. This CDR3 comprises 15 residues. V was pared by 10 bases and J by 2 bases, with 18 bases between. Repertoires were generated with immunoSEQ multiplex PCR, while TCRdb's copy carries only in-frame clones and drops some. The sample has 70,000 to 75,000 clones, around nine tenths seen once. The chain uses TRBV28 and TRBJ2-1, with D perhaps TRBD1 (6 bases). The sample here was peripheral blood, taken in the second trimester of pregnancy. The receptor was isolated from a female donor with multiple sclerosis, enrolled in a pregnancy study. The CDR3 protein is CAIQQGQFAYNEQFF. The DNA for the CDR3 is TGTGCCATCCAACAAGGACAGTTCGCCTACAATGAGCAGTTCTTC.